The 10 T cell receptor beta chains in this list originate from one sample, sequenced in a study of tissue T cells after allogeneic stem cell transplantation. TCRdb keeps only in-frame clones here, not all; method: immunoSEQ multiplex PCR. The sample has about 10,000 clones, 60% seen once. The sequenced sample was tissue from the jejunum, obtained at autopsy. The source is a woman aged 18-55 years with breast cancer.

The rearrangement uses TRBV5-5 and TRBJ2-5; D unresolved. Germline V gives CDR1 SGHKS, CDR2 YYEKEE (reference sequence). The CDR3 has 12 residues. V lost 4 bases, J lost 0 bases, and 4 bases lay in between. The CDR3 region has the DNA TGTGCCAGCAGCCCTTACCAAGAGACCCAGTACTTC. Protein sequence: CASSPYQETQYF.

The chain has TRBV2 and TRBJ2-7, with 8 bases lining up with TRBD2. The trim removed 6 bases at V and 7 bases at J, leaving 5 bases unmatched. The V gene's germline CDR1 is SNHLY and CDR2 FYNNEI. CDR3 length equals 12 residues. CDR3 residues: CASSRGGLEQYF. The CDR3 DNA reads as TGTGCCAGCAGCCGGGGGGGGTTGGAGCAGTACTTC.

This clone was seen only a few times. This chain joins TRBV2 and TRBJ1-5, with 8 bases lining up with TRBD1. Per the germline V gene, CDR1 is SNHLY and CDR2 is FYNNEI. The CDR3 contains 16 residues. Trimming at V came to 2 bases and at J to 2 bases, leaving 5 bases not matched to a gene. In DNA form, the CDR3 reads TGTGCCAGCAGTGAACGAACAGGGGGAGGCAATCAGCCCCAGCATTTT. Its protein product is CASSERTGGGNQPQHF.

V usage is TRBV7-6 and J usage is TRBJ1-2; 11 positions agree with TRBD1. The CDR3 loop spans 17 amino acids. V lost 1 base, J lost 2 bases, and 6 bases stayed unmatched. Germline V gene lookup returns CDR1 SGHVS and CDR2 FNYEAQ. Here the CDR3 reads CASSLDVGTGGNYGYTF. CDR3 sequence (DNA): TGTGCCAGCAGCTTAGACGTAGGGACAGGGGGGAACTATGGCTACACCTTC.

This chain connects TRBV25-1 to TRBJ2-4; D uncertain. Germline CDR1 is MGHDK and CDR2 is SYGVNS. The CDR3 is made up of 13 amino acids. V was shortened by 3 bases and J by 9 bases, with 12 bases between the two germline ends. This chain's CDR3 is CASSDPLRVIQYF. In DNA form, the CDR3 reads TGTGCCAGCAGTGATCCGCTTAGGGTCATTCAGTACTTC.

The chain is built from TRBV2 and TRBJ2-7, with D possibly being TRBD1 (6 bases). The germline V and J ends were trimmed by 4 bases and 5 bases, with 12 bases remaining between them. The CDR3 loop spans 13 amino acids. CDR1 and CDR2 from the germline V gene are SNHLY and FYNNEI. CDR3 loop: CASSGQGSDEQYF. DNA for the CDR3: TGTGCCAGCAGTGGGCAGGGGAGTGACGAGCAGTACTTC.

The chain is built from TRBV7-9 and TRBJ1-1, with D unresolved. V was cut by 2 bases and J by 3 bases, with 7 bases left in between. The CDR3 has 13 amino acids. CDR1 SEHNR and CDR2 FQNEAQ come from the germline V gene (reference sequence). The CDR3: CASSLLGDTEAFF. Written as DNA, the CDR3 is TGTGCCAGCAGCTTACTTGGGGACACTGAAGCTTTCTTT.

A few counts support this clone. Additional DNA sequences in this sample encode the identical CDR3. The chain couples TRBV6-6 to TRBJ1-1; 7 nucleotides line up with TRBD1. With V trimmed by 6 bases and J by 4 bases, 2 bases remained unmatched. CDR1 is MNHNY and CDR2 is SVGAGI in the germline V gene (reference sequence). There are 12 residues in the CDR3. The chain's CDR3 is CASRPGGTEAFF. The CDR3 DNA follows: TGTGCCAGCAGACCAGGGGGCACTGAAGCTTTCTTT.

The table lists this clone with a few counts. The chain is built from TRBV27 and TRBJ2-5, with D perhaps TRBD2 (5 bases). Germline loops: CDR1 MNHEY, CDR2 SMNVEV (reference sequence). The CDR3 has 15 amino acids. Trimming removed 8 bases at V and 3 bases at J, with 19 bases between. The CDR3 DNA reads TGTGCCAGCGCCCACCTAGGGAGTAGTGAAGAGACCCAGTACTTC. This translates into CASAHLGSSEETQYF.

This sequence joins TRBV7-2 and TRBJ1-6; 7 bases agree with TRBD1. V shed 7 bases and J 9 bases; nucleotides not matched to a gene: 15. CDR3 length: 16 residues. The germline CDR1 and CDR2 sequences are SGHTA and FQGNSA. The CDR3 region has the DNA TGTGCCAGCAAGGGCACCTTCGGGACAGATATTTCACCCCTCCACTTT. Encoded protein: CASKGTFGTDISPLHF.